This T cell receptor beta chain was identified in a study of blood T cell repertoires in COVID-19. In the authors' workflow: Estimated nucleated cell counts came from reference gene primer amplification. Here immunoSEQ multiplex PCR was the method, and the copy in TCRdb shows in-frame clones only, minus some. V, J and clone size derive from that table, while D and trimming were established from the DNA sequence. The sample lists around 99,000 clones, about four fifths occurring once. V shed 4 bases, J shed 5 bases, and the junction held 21 bases outside the gene matches. Germline CDR1 and CDR2: LGHNA and YNFKEQ. The CDR3 runs to 19 residues.

The sequence was collected from a human donor in a cohort sampled during active COVID-19. The sequenced sample was peripheral blood. The chain uses TRBV4-2 and TRBJ2-5, with 8 bases that match TRBD2. This CDR3 reads CASSPRFGREEGRLETQYF. CDR3 in DNA: TGTGCCAGCAGCCCAAGGTTTGGGCGGGAGGAGGGGAGGTTGGAGACCCAGTACTTC.